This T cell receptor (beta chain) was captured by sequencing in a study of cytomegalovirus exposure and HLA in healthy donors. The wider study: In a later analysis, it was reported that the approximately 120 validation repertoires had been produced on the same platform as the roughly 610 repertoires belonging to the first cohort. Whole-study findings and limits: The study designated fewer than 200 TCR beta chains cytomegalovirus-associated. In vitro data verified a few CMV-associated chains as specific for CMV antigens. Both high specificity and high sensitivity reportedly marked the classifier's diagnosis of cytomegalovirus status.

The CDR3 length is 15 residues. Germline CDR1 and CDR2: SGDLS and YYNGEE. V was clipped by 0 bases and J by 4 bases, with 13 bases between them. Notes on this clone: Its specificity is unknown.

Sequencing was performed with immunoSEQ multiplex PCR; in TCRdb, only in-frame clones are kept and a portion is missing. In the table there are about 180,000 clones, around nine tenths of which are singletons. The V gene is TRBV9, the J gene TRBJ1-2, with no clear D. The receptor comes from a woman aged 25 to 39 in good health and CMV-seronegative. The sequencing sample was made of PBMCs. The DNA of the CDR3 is TGTGCCAGCAGCGTAGATGAGGCGATGGGCTATGGCTACACCTTC. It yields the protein CASSVDEAMGYGYTF.